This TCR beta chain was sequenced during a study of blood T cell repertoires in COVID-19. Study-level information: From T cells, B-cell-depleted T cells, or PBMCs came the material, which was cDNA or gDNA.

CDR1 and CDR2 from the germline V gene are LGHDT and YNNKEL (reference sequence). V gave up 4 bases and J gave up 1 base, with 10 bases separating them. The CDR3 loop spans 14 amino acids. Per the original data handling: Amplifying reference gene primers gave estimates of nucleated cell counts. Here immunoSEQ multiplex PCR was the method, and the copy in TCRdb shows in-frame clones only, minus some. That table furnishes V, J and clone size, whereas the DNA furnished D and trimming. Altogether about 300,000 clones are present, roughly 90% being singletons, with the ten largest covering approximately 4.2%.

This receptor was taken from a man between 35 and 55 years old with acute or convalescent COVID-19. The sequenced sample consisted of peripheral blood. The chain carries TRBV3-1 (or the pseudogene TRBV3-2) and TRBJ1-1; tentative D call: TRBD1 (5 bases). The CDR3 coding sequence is TGTGCCAGCAGCCGTAGACAGCAGAACACTGAAGCTTTCTTT. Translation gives CASSRRQQNTEAFF.